This T cell receptor (beta chain) was obtained from a study of T cell responses to AZD1222 COVID-19 vaccine. Repertoires were generated with immunoSEQ multiplex PCR, while TCRdb's copy carries only in-frame clones and drops some. Altogether approximately 100,000 clones are present, less than 95% being singletons, with the ten largest covering 6.5% to 10%. CDR1 is MNHEY, CDR2 SMNVEV, per germline (reference sequence). The CDR3 covers 15 residues. V lost 1 base to trimming and J lost 2 bases, with 11 bases between them. V is TRBV27 and J is TRBJ1-1, with D possibly TRBD1 on 6 matching bases. The material sequenced was peripheral blood, taken 28 days after the second AZD1222 dose. The sequence derives from an adult who received the AZD1222 COVID-19 vaccine. CDR3 sequence reads: CASSLLGARNTEAFF. The CDR3 DNA reads TGTGCCAGCAGTTTATTGGGGGCGCGAAACACTGAAGCTTTCTTT.